The clone carrying this TCR beta chain was counted between two and nine times. Its antigen is as yet unknown. The V end was cut by 3 bases, the J end by 4 bases, with 13 bases between. The length of the CDR3 is 15 residues. This sample stems from a study of T-cell reconstitution after alpha-beta-depleted transplantation in children. Study results and limitations: TCRbeta diversity was high at day 60 in some patients (a result of surviving recipient T cells and thymic progenitors). A year had passed since transplant, and T-cell counts and diversity by then came mostly from newly produced T cells. It was reported that alpha-beta T cells came from several hundred expanded graft clones (about two months after transplant).

The TCRbeta library was prepared with unique molecular identifiers. TCRdb reprocessed the PCR reads with MiXCR, giving one entry per CDR3 protein. The table records 350,000 to 500,000 distinct CDR3 sequences, around two fifths of them present only once. The sequences come from PBMCs, collected before TCRalphabeta/CD19-depleted stem cell transplant. The chain has TRBV12-3 or TRBV12-4 and TRBJ2-1, with a weak D call TRBD2 (5 bases). The TCR sequence derives from a girl aged 2 to 10 with aplastic anemia, due to receive a stem cell transplant. The CDR3 reads CASSFPSGTYNEQFF. DNA of the CDR3: TGTGCCAGCAGTTTCCCCAGCGGAACATACAATGAGCAGTTCTTC.